The clone carrying this T cell receptor beta chain has a handful of counts. The target antigen is unknown. This sample stems from a study of beta chain features in type 1 diabetes. Study outcomes and limitations: More deletions and fewer insertions at VDJ junctions were found in patients with type 1 diabetes.

All of the isolated RNA was reverse transcribed, so expressed TCRB transcripts were sequenced. The average read count of naive, central memory and regulatory T cell samples was some 3.5 million. This table comes from immunoSEQ multiplex PCR, and its TCRdb copy is limited to in-frame clones, with some not included. This table holds 40,000 to 45,000 clones, 45% to 50% found once. The sample consisted of central memory CD4+ T cells from blood. This sequence was found in a woman under 30 in good health.

CDR3 DNA: TGTGCCATCAGTGAGGTCGGGATCGAGCAGTACTTC. It is translated as CAISEVGIEQYF. This chain connects TRBV10-3 to TRBJ2-7; possible D gene TRBD2, 5 bases. V shed 2 bases and J shed 6 bases, with 8 bases lying between them. The CDR3 runs 12 residues. Germline CDR1 and CDR2: ENHRY and SYGVKD.